The 25 T cell receptor beta chains below all came from one sample that was sequenced in a study of shared clonotypes between healthy human individuals. TCRdb keeps only in-frame clones here, not all; method: immunoSEQ multiplex PCR. The sample includes over a million clones, roughly 74% seen only once; the top ten take roughly 0.57%. The sequenced sample was memory CD4+ T cells from PBMCs. The sample's subset: CD45RA-negative fraction. The receptors shown here come from a man between 18 and 29 years old in good health. Some clones in this sample may be carry-over from other donors' samples.

With regard to this clone: This specimen includes other DNA sequences encoding the same CDR3. The chain is built from TRBV7-7 and TRBJ2-5, with 13 bases fitting TRBD2. Germline V gene sequence: CDR1 SSHAT, CDR2 FNYEAQ (reference sequence). The CDR3 length is 15 residues. Trimming at V came to 5 bases and at J to 4 bases, leaving 4 bases not matched to a gene. CDR3 sequence reads: CASSLGLAGAETQYF. The CDR3 coding sequence is TGTGCCAGCAGCCTCGGACTAGCGGGAGCAGAGACCCAGTACTTC.

V usage is TRBV7-9 and J usage is TRBJ2-7; possibly TRBD1 for D (5 bases). Trimming cost V 5 bases and J 0 bases, with 8 bases left between them. Germline V gene sequence: CDR1 SEHNR, CDR2 FQNEAQ (reference sequence). CDR3 size: 13 residues. The CDR3 here is CASSLDSSYEQYF. DNA of the CDR3: TGTGCCAGCAGCCTTGACAGCTCCTACGAGCAGTACTTC. Variable domain in full (rest from reference TRBV7-9 and TRBJ2-7): DTGVSQNPRHKITKRGQNVTFRCDPISEHNRLYWYRQTLGQGPEFLTYFQNEAQLEKSRLLSDRFSAERPKGSFSTLEIQRTEQGDSAMYLCASSLDSSYEQYFGPGTRLTVT.

The gene calls are TRBV7-2 and TRBJ2-7; 9 nucleotides align to TRBD2. V lost 5 bases, J lost 4 bases, and 3 bases stayed unmatched. Germline V CDR1 and CDR2: SGHTA, FQGNSA. The CDR3 consists of 13 residues. CDR3 nucleotide sequence: TGTGCCAGCAGCGGACTAGCGTTTTACGAGCAGTACTTC. Amino acid sequence: CASSGLAFYEQYF.

The CDR3 sequence is CASSPEGSYGYTF. CDR3 sequence (DNA): TGTGCCAGCAGCCCAGAGGGGAGCTATGGCTACACCTTC. The J gene is TRBJ1-2, the V gene TRBV9; possibly TRBD1 for D (5 bases). V was cut by 4 bases and J by 4 bases, with 11 bases left in between. The CDR3 totals 13 residues. Looked up from germline, CDR1 is SGDLS and CDR2 is YYNGEE.

The sample holds a few counts of this clone. This rearrangement joins TRBV28 to TRBJ2-2; TRBD2 agrees at 14 bases. Germline CDR1 and CDR2: MDHEN and SYDVKM. V dropped 6 bases and J dropped 4; count of bases not matched to a gene: 4. CDR3 length: 16 residues. This CDR3 reads CASRPTSGRGTGELFF. CDR3 coding DNA: TGTGCCAGCAGGCCGACTAGCGGGAGGGGCACCGGGGAGCTGTTTTTT.

The chain uses TRBV27 and TRBJ1-1; 8 nucleotides line up with TRBD1. The V gene's germline CDR1 is MNHEY and CDR2 SMNVEV (reference sequence). The trim removed 5 bases at V and 2 bases at J, leaving 4 bases unmatched. The CDR3 spans 14 residues. CDR3 loop: CASSMSGGNTEAFF. CDR3 DNA sequence: TGTGCCAGCAGTATGTCAGGGGGCAACACTGAAGCTTTCTTT.

The CDR3 coding sequence is TGTGCCAGCAGCCGTCGGGACAGGGTTGACTATGGCTACACCTTC. Amino acids: CASSRRDRVDYGYTF. The chain combines TRBV4-2 with TRBJ1-2, with TRBD1 identical over 9 bases. Germline CDR1 LGHNA, CDR2 YNFKEQ. The CDR3 is 15 amino acids. After removal of 4 bases from V and 3 bases from J, the junction contained 6 bases not matched to a gene.

The V and J genes are TRBV19 and TRBJ1-1; a weak D match, TRBD1 (5 bases). V was cut by 6 bases and J by 4 bases, with 15 bases left in between. This CDR3 has 14 residues. The germline CDR1 and CDR2 sequences are LNHDA and SQIVND (reference sequence). The CDR3 nucleotides read TGTGCCAGTAGGAGAGGGGCCGGGAGCACTGAAGCTTTCTTT. Protein sequence: CASRRGAGSTEAFF.

The chain joins TRBV6-6 to TRBJ1-5; unclear D gene. Germline V CDR1 and CDR2: MNHNY, SVGAGI (reference sequence). The CDR3 is 12 residues long. V dropped 6 bases and J dropped 6 bases, with 9 bases sitting between them. The DNA for the CDR3 is TGTGCCAGCAGCCGCTTGAGTCAGCCCCAGCATTTT. It translates to CASSRLSQPQHF.

The V and J genes are TRBV2 and TRBJ2-7, with D perhaps given as TRBD1 or TRBD2 (6 bases each). Trimming shortened V by 6 bases and J by 4 bases, and 13 bases separated the two germline ends. The germline V gene encodes CDR1 SNHLY and CDR2 FYNNEI. The CDR3 has 13 residues. The CDR3 DNA reads TGTGCCAGCAGGGGGGGACAAATTTACGAGCAGTACTTC. Protein product: CASRGGQIYEQYF.

Only one count was recorded for this clone. The chain joins TRBV6-6 to TRBJ2-1, with TRBD1 as a possible D gene (5 bases). With 7 bases removed from V and 3 bases from J, the gap between germline ends came to 10 bases. Per the germline V gene, CDR1 is MNHNY and CDR2 is SVGAGI (reference sequence). The CDR3 runs 13 residues. DNA of the CDR3: TGTGCCAGCATGGCGACAGTCTACAATGAGCAGTTCTTC. Its translation is CASMATVYNEQFF.

V and J are TRBV7-9 and TRBJ1-4; maybe TRBD1 (6 bases). The CDR3 spans 16 residues. V lost 5 bases and J 6 bases, leaving 19 bases between the germline ends. Germline CDR1 SEHNR, CDR2 FQNEAQ (reference sequence). CDR3 in DNA: TGTGCCAGCAGCCCATCGAGGGGGACTAGGGATGAAAAACTGTTTTTT. Translated: CASSPSRGTRDEKLFF.

This clone was recorded only once. The rearrangement joins TRBV6-6 to TRBJ2-1, with 14 positions matching TRBD2. The CDR3 runs to 14 residues. With 6 bases clipped from V and 8 bases from J, the junction kept 3 bases outside the gene matches. Germline V gene lookup returns CDR1 MNHNY and CDR2 SVGAGI (reference sequence). The CDR3 loop reads CASSGTSGSDEQFF. The CDR3 bases are TGTGCCAGCAGCGGGACTAGCGGGAGCGATGAGCAGTTCTTC.

The J gene is TRBJ2-7, the V gene TRBV4-1; 10 bases agree with TRBD2. Germline-derived CDR1 and CDR2 are MGHRA and YSYEKL. This CDR3 is 18 amino acids long. V shed 0 bases, J shed 4 bases, and the junction held 12 bases outside the gene matches. CDR3 sequence: CASSQDPSATSGDYEQYF. The CDR3 DNA reads as TGCGCCAGCAGCCAAGATCCGTCCGCAACTAGCGGGGATTACGAGCAGTACTTC.

This rearrangement joins TRBV12-1 to TRBJ2-1; TRBD2, the table's D call, was not compared with the DNA. TRBV12-1 constitutes a pseudogene. The CDR3 extends over 23 amino acids. CDR3 in amino acids: CASSFAQLCPASGRSSSYNEQFF. CDR3 nucleotide sequence: TGTGCCAGCAGCTTTGCGCAATTGTGCCCCGCTAGCGGGAGGTCGAGCTCCTACAATGAGCAGTTCTTC.

J is TRBJ2-7 and V is TRBV4-1; 9 bases align to TRBD1. V gave up 4 bases and J gave up 6 bases; unmatched junction bases: 7. Germline CDR1 reads MGHRA; CDR2 reads YSYEKL. The CDR3 runs 14 residues. The CDR3 DNA sequence: TGCGCCAGCAGCCTAAGACAGGGGGAGGGCGAGCAGTACTTC. As protein: CASSLRQGEGEQYF.

V gene TRBV5-1 combines with J gene TRBJ2-3; weak D call: TRBD2 (5 bases). CDR1 and CDR2 (germline): SGHRS, YFSETQ. CDR3 length equals 15 residues. V was cut by 4 bases and J by 2 bases, with 14 bases left in between. CDR3 DNA: TGCGCCAGCAGCCCAACCCCGGGGAACACAGATACGCAGTATTTT. Translation: CASSPTPGNTDTQYF.

This clone was counted only a few times. The chain combines TRBV28 with TRBJ1-3, with D possibly matching TRBD1 (5 bases). This CDR3 region has 15 residues. With 2 bases removed from V and 2 bases from J, the gap between germline ends came to 10 bases. Germline values: CDR1 MDHEN, CDR2 SYDVKM. CDR3 nucleotides: TGTGCCAGCAGTTTAAGGCAGGGAACTGGAAACACCATATATTTT. This gives the protein CASSLRQGTGNTIYF.

With regard to this clone: This may arise from a read error, as a much more abundant clone is one base away. The sample contains more than one DNA sequence encoding this CDR3. This sequence joins TRBV2 and TRBJ2-7; D call uncertain. Trimming shortened V by 3 bases and J by 4 bases, and 1 base separated the two germline ends. Germline assignment: CDR1 SNHLY and CDR2 FYNNEI. The CDR3 has 10 residues. The CDR3 region has the DNA TGTGCCAGCAGTGATTACGAGCAGTACTTC. It codes for CASSDYEQYF.

This sequence joins TRBV4-1 and TRBJ2-7, with TRBD2 identical over 7 bases. CDR1 and CDR2 from the germline V gene are MGHRA and YSYEKL. The V gene end was trimmed by 4 bases and the J gene end by 3 bases; junction bases not matched to a gene: 15. The CDR3 contains 17 residues. The CDR3 here is CASSLEVLSGLIYEQYF. DNA of the CDR3: TGCGCCAGCAGCCTAGAGGTTCTTTCGGGACTAATCTACGAGCAGTACTTC.

The V call is TRBV12-5, the J call TRBJ2-1; D unclear. Germline lookup yields CDR1 LGHNT and CDR2 FRNRAP. Between the trimmed V and J ends, which lost 6 bases and 0 bases, there was a span of 6 bases. This CDR3 is 13 amino acids long. CDR3: CASGRPSYNEQFF. CDR3 sequence (DNA): TGTGCTAGTGGGAGGCCCTCCTACAATGAGCAGTTCTTC.

For this clone: Other DNA sequences within the sample encode an identical CDR3. The V call is TRBV5-1, the J call TRBJ1-3; 7 bases are a match to TRBD1. The germline V gene has CDR1 SGHRS and CDR2 YFSETQ. CDR3 length: 14 amino acids. The V gene end was trimmed by 4 bases and the J gene end by 2 bases; junction bases not matched to a gene: 3. CDR3 region: CASSLGQTGNTIYF. As DNA, the CDR3 is TGCGCCAGCAGCCTGGGACAGACTGGAAACACCATATATTTT. Looking up the rest from reference TRBV5-1 and TRBJ1-3 gives the full variable domain: KAGVTQTPRYLIKTRGQQVTLSCSPISGHRSVSWYQQTPGQGLQFLFEYFSETQRNKGNFPGRFSGRQFSNSRSEMNVSTLELGDSALYLCASSLGQTGNTIYFGEGSWLTVV.

The chain carries TRBV6-6 and TRBJ1-1; D unclear. V lost 6 bases and J lost 11, with 13 bases in between. There are 11 residues in the CDR3. Germline CDR1 and CDR2: MNHNY and SVGAGI (reference sequence). CDR3 amino acids: CASRNRDPAFF. Here the CDR3 DNA reads TGTGCCAGCAGGAACCGGGATCCCGCTTTCTTT.

The chain joins TRBV6-4 to TRBJ2-1, with TRBD2 identical over 9 bases. The ends lost 4 bases at V and 4 bases at J; junction bases unmatched: 5. CDR3 length: 15 amino acids. Germline-derived CDR1 and CDR2 are MRHNA and SNTAGT. CDR3 amino acids: CASSVIAGVYNEQFF. The CDR3 nucleotides read TGTGCCAGCAGTGTCATAGCGGGAGTTTACAATGAGCAGTTCTTC.

Only one count was recorded for this clone. This chain connects TRBV28 to TRBJ2-7; D remains ambiguous. The CDR3 sequence is 13 residues long. Germline CDR1 MDHEN, CDR2 SYDVKM. Trimming shortened V by 7 bases and J by 9 bases, and 19 bases separated the two germline ends. The CDR3 coding sequence is TGTGCCAGCACCATGACTGGATCGGTAGGGCAGTACTTC. The encoded protein is CASTMTGSVGQYF.